This T cell receptor beta chain was captured in a study of long-term antiretroviral therapy in people with HIV. Study results and caveats: With ART, diversity went up but was still lower than in transplant donor controls. It was not possible to obtain data on ART adherence, viral resistance or therapy changes.

Investigators performed immunoSEQ version v3.0 at survey level. Assay: immunoSEQ multiplex PCR; the TCRdb copy retains only in-frame clones and omits some. There are approximately 15,000 clones in the sample; roughly 82% occur only once, and roughly 15% lies in the top ten. Comments on this clone: Its target is not known.

This CDR3 comprises 13 residues. After removal of 8 bases from V and 2 bases from J, the junction contained 4 bases not matched to a gene. Germline-derived CDR1 and CDR2 are SNHLY and FYNNEI. The chain has TRBV2 and TRBJ2-3; 7 bases agree with TRBD2. The sequenced sample was unsorted PBMCs, obtained 1.8 years before starting antiretroviral therapy. The TCR was taken from a woman in her thirties or forties with HIV. CDR3 protein: CASGAGVTDTQYF. The CDR3 bases are TGTGCCAGCGGGGCGGGGGTCACAGATACGCAGTATTTT.